This TCR beta chain comes out of a study of regulatory dendritic cells for organ transplantation. Study-wide points: Memory T cells were less diverse than naive, with memory CD8+ most oligoclonal. Of resting T cell subsets, memory CD8+ had the most alloreactive clonotypes. Mature dendritic cells appeared to drive more memory CD8+ clonal expansion than regulatory ones.

Memory T cells were CD45RO+, naive were CD45RA+, sorted by FACS. CDR1 is SGHAT, CDR2 FQNNGV, per germline. The CDR3 contains 13 residues. Trimming removed 5 bases at V and 0 bases at J, with 8 bases between. Data came from immunoSEQ multiplex PCR; TCRdb stores just in-frame clones and leaves some out. The data contain some 35,000 clones, 75% to 95% of them singletons. In the case of this clone: The antigen is unknown.

This sequence originates from a human donor in good health. The sequencing input was naive CD8+ T cells from blood. Subset indicated: CD45RA+ naive T cells. The chain has TRBV11-2 and TRBJ2-7, with D perhaps matching TRBD1 (6 bases). The DNA of the CDR3 is TGTGCCAGCAGCCAACAGGGCTCCTACGAGCAGTACTTC. Translating gives CASSQQGSYEQYF.